The 9 T cell receptor beta chains below all came from one sample that was sequenced in a study of CD8+ T cells in alopecia areata. RNA was isolated and reverse transcribed to cDNA, the sequencing template. Sequenced by immunoSEQ multiplex PCR; TCRdb stores in-frame clones only, minus some. Seen here are more than 85,000 clones, less than 50% observed once, and the top ten hold 0.75% to 0.9%. The specimen sequenced was CD4+ T cells sorted from blood. The receptors were gathered from a human donor with alopecia areata.

This clone was detected a few times. The rearrangement uses TRBV4-1 and TRBJ2-1; D is uncertain. CDR3 size: 12 residues. CDR1 and CDR2 (germline): MGHRA, YSYEKL. Between the trimmed V and J ends, which lost 0 bases and 7 bases, there was a span of 4 bases. CDR3 sequence (DNA): TGCGCCAGCAGCCAAGATTCAAATGAGCAGTTCTTC. Translation: CASSQDSNEQFF.

CDR3 sequence reads: CAWSVQRGTEAFF. The DNA of the CDR3 is TGTGCCTGGAGTGTACAGCGGGGCACTGAAGCTTTCTTT. This chain joins TRBV30 and TRBJ1-1; no firm D call. CDR1 is GTSNPN, CDR2 SVGIG, per germline (reference sequence). With 0 bases removed from V and 4 bases from J, the gap between germline ends came to 9 bases. CDR3 size: 13 residues.

Concerning this clone: The sample carries other DNA sequences with the same CDR3. V usage is TRBV28 and J usage is TRBJ2-2; D is unclear. From germline, CDR1 is MDHEN and CDR2 SYDVKM. V was cut by 2 bases and J by 5 bases, with 6 bases left in between. The CDR3 is 13 amino acids. Here the CDR3 reads CASSLESTGELFF. The CDR3 DNA reads as TGTGCCAGCAGTTTAGAAAGTACCGGGGAGCTGTTTTTT.

The gene calls are TRBV7-2 and TRBJ2-5; D may correspond to TRBD1 or TRBD2 (5 bases each). V dropped 5 bases and J dropped 3 bases, with 13 bases sitting between them. This CDR3 has 14 residues. CDR1 is SGHTA, CDR2 FQGNSA, per germline. The CDR3 sequence: CASSGRGREETQYF. The CDR3 DNA follows: TGTGCCAGCAGCGGCCGGGGCAGGGAAGAGACCCAGTACTTC.

V usage is TRBV30 and J usage is TRBJ2-3; 7 bases are shared with TRBD2. The CDR3 spans 15 residues. J gave up 0 bases and V 0 bases, and 3 bases lay outside the gene matches. Germline CDR1 and CDR2: GTSNPN and SVGIG (reference sequence). DNA for the CDR3: TGTGCCTGGAGTGTATGGCGGGGGAGCACAGATACGCAGTATTTT. This sequence encodes CAWSVWRGSTDTQYF.

The CDR3 bases are TGTGCCAGCAGCTTTGCGCCGAAGATGAACACTGAAGCTTTCTTT. Its protein product is CASSFAPKMNTEAFF. The rearrangement joins TRBV12-1 to TRBJ1-1. TRBV12-1 is a known pseudogene. The CDR3 loop spans 15 amino acids.

The genes are TRBV4-3 and TRBJ2-1, with D possibly TRBD1 on 5 matching bases. Germline CDR1 and CDR2: LGHNA and YSLEER. Trimming shortened V by 0 bases and J by 6 bases, and 12 bases separated the two germline ends. The CDR3 length is 15 residues. The CDR3 loop is CASSQDAGMSNEQFF. In DNA form, the CDR3 reads TGCGCCAGCAGCCAAGATGCAGGGATGAGCAATGAGCAGTTCTTC.

This clone has a handful of counts. The CDR3 DNA reads as TGCAGCGTTGAGGGGGGGACAGGGGACACAGATACGCAGTATTTT. Its translation: CSVEGGTGDTDTQYF. The chain links TRBV29-1 to TRBJ2-3; 10 bases are shared with TRBD1. The germline V gene has CDR1 SQVTM and CDR2 ANQGSEA. V lost 3 bases and J lost 2; bases outside the gene matches: 5. This CDR3 spans 15 amino acids.

This clone was counted a few times. The chain couples TRBV23-1 to TRBJ1-2; D gene uncertain. TRBV23-1 qualifies as an ORF whose function is uncertain. The CDR3 is 16 amino acids. V was shortened by 4 bases and J by 0 bases, with 15 bases between the two germline ends. The CDR3 bases are TGCGCCAGCAGTCGGACGGCGATGATAGCTAACTATGGCTACACCTTC. It codes for CASSRTAMIANYGYTF.